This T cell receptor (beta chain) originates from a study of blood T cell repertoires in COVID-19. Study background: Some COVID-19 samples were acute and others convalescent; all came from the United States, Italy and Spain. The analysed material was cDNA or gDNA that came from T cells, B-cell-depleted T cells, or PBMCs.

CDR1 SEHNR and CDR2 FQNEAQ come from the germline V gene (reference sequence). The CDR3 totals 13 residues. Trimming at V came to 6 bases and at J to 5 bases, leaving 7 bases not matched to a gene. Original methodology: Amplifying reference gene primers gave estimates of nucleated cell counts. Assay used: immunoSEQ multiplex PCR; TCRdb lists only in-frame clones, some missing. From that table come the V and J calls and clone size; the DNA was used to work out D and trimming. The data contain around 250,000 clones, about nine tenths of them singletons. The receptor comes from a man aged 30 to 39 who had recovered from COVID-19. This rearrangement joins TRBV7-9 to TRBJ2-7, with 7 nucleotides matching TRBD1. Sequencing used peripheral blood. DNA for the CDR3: TGTGCCAGCAGACCCCGGACAGGTGACGAGCAGTACTTC. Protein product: CASRPRTGDEQYF.